These 23 T cell receptor beta chains were all obtained from the same sample, sequenced in a study of tumor-infiltrating lymphocytes in primary liver carcinoma. A primer in the constant region served to generate TCR beta cDNA from approximately 460 ng of total RNA. Libraries of TCR beta came from three nested multiplex PCR rounds with slightly modified ARM-PCR. TRBV1-TRBV30 forward primers and a C-beta reverse primer were used in the first two PCR rounds, which each ran for approximately 11 cycles. TCRdb analysed the multiplex PCR reads with MiXCR anew, one entry per CDR3 protein. The table lists some 180,000 distinct CDR3 sequences, over 50% of them singletons. The authors took blood RNA from unsorted whole blood and also extracted germline DNA. The material sequenced was peripheral blood. These receptor sequences come from a man aged 40-50 years with primary liver carcinoma and hepatitis B virus infection.

The rearrangement uses TRBV6-6 and TRBJ1-6; D is unclear. CDR3 size: 15 residues. The V gene's germline CDR1 is MNHNY and CDR2 SVGAGI (reference sequence). Trimming stripped 4 bases from V and 7 bases from J, with 14 bases between. The CDR3 sequence is CASSCSVGQNSPLHF. The CDR3 DNA sequence: TGTGCCAGCAGTTGCTCCGTCGGGCAGAATTCACCCCTCCACTTT.

The chain uses TRBV4-1 and TRBJ1-5; 9 nucleotides align to TRBD1. The germline gives CDR1 MGHRA, CDR2 YSYEKL. There are 17 residues in the CDR3. V lost 0 bases and J lost 6; bases outside the gene matches: 9. The CDR3 nucleotides read TGCGCCAGCAGCCAAGACTTCAACAGGGGGCTCGGTCAGCCCCAGCATTTT. Protein sequence: CASSQDFNRGLGQPQHF.

This rearrangement joins TRBV30 to TRBJ2-5; no firm D call. The CDR3 has 13 residues. V was clipped by 3 bases and J by 5 bases, with 13 bases between them. Germline CDR1 is GTSNPN and CDR2 is SVGIG (reference sequence). The CDR3 nucleotides are TGTGCCTGGAGGGAGCCACCCATGGAGACCCAGTACTTC. Its protein product is CAWREPPMETQYF.

The CDR3 region has the DNA TGTGCCAGCAGCTTGGACAGGGTGTTGTTCACCGGGGAGCCTTTTTTT. Translation gives CASSLDRVLFTGEPFF. The chain employs TRBV5-6 and TRBJ2-2; a possible D gene is TRBD1 (6 bases). Trimming removed 0 bases from V and 17 bases from J, with 26 bases in between. CDR1 and CDR2 from the germline V gene are SGHDT and YYEEEE. CDR3 size: 16 residues.

For this clonotype: A read error may produce the germline difference seen at one junction end. DNA for the CDR3: TGTACCAGCAGCTTAATTTCCAGGGTAACGGAGACCCAGTACTTC. It codes for CTSSLISRVTETQYF. The chain recombines TRBV11-1 with TRBJ2-5, with TRBD1 as a possible D gene (5 bases). CDR3 length: 15 amino acids. CDR1 and CDR2 from the germline V gene are SGHAT and FQDESV (reference sequence). The full variable domain, its missing parts supplied by reference TRBV11-1 and TRBJ2-5, is EAEVAQSPRYKITEKSQAVAFWCDPISGHATLYWYRQILGQGPELLVQFQDESVVDDSQLPKDRFSAERLKGVDSTLKIQPAELGDSAMYLCTSSLISRVTETQYFGPGTRLLVL.

The rearrangement uses TRBV4-1 and TRBJ2-5; 7 nucleotides line up with TRBD2. The CDR3 contains 16 residues. V was clipped by 2 bases and J by 1 base; unmatched bases: 7. The germline gives CDR1 MGHRA, CDR2 YSYEKL. CDR3 loop: CASSQLAVGGQETQYF. In DNA form, the CDR3 reads TGCGCCAGCAGCCAACTAGCGGTGGGAGGCCAAGAGACCCAGTACTTC.

Regarding this clonotype: The junction and the germline gene differ at one end; a read error may be behind it. This chain connects TRBV11-2 to TRBJ1-1; D not resolved. Germline assignment: CDR1 SGHAT and CDR2 FQNNGV. This CDR3 region has 13 residues. CDR3 residues: CASSRNWDTEAFF. DNA of the CDR3: TGTGCGAGCAGTAGGAACTGGGACACTGAAGCTTTCTTT.

This clonotype has a handful of counts. The DNA for the CDR3 is TGTGCCAGCAGTGAAAGGAACGGTCCCTACGAGCAGTACTTC. Residues: CASSERNGPYEQYF. V usage is TRBV6-1 and J usage is TRBJ2-7; D call uncertain. Deletions cut 2 bases from V and 2 bases from J, with 10 bases between. There are 14 residues in the CDR3. The germline V gene encodes CDR1 MNHNS and CDR2 SASEGT.

This clonotype was seen only a few times. The chain combines TRBV4-1 with TRBJ2-2; 10 bases are a match to TRBD1. V lost 3 bases and J lost 5; bases outside the gene matches: 6. This CDR3 has 16 amino acids. Looked up from germline, CDR1 is MGHRA and CDR2 is YSYEKL. CDR3 sequence: CASSQGQGPGTGELFF. DNA of the CDR3: TGCGCCAGCAGCCAGGGACAGGGGCCGGGTACCGGGGAGCTGTTTTTT.

A word on this clonotype: The junction departs from the called germline gene at one end, perhaps through a read error. The V call is TRBV29-1, the J call TRBJ2-6; maybe TRBD1 (6 bases). The CDR3 totals 17 residues. From germline, CDR1 is SQVTM and CDR2 ANQGSEA. For the CDR3, the DNA is TGTAGCGTCGAACAGGGTGGAGAGGGTTGGGAGGCCAACGTCCTGACTTTC. This sequence encodes CSVEQGGEGWEANVLTF.

Notes on this clonotype: Possible read error: a much larger clone is one base away. V is TRBV29-1 and J is TRBJ2-7; D gene unclear. V lost 6 bases, J lost 6 bases, and 9 bases lay in between. The CDR3 extends over 10 amino acids. Germline V CDR1 and CDR2: SQVTM, ANQGSEA. CDR3 protein: CSVKQAEQYF. The CDR3 DNA follows: TGCAGCGTCAAGCAGGCCGAGCAGTACTTC.

This clonotype turned up a few times. The genes are TRBV10-3 and TRBJ1-3; 7 nucleotides line up with TRBD1. Per the germline V gene, CDR1 is ENHRY and CDR2 is SYGVKD. CDR3 length: 15 amino acids. Trimming cost V 2 bases and J 2 bases; bases outside gene matches: 3. The CDR3 loop is CAISEPRGTGNTIYF. The CDR3, as DNA: TGTGCCATCAGTGAGCCCAGGGGGACTGGAAACACCATATATTTT.

About this clonotype: A junction boundary mismatches the germline segment, possibly from a read error. The gene calls are TRBV11-2 and TRBJ2-7; weak D call: TRBD1 (5 bases). This CDR3 region has 14 residues. Germline CDR1 reads SGHAT; CDR2 reads FQNNGV. This CDR3 is CASSPIQGSYEQHF. The CDR3 DNA reads TGTGCGAGCAGCCCCATTCAGGGATCCTACGAGCAGCACTTC.

Of note for this clonotype: One end of the junction varies from germline; a read error may be responsible. The V call is TRBV29-1, the J call TRBJ1-2, with D perhaps TRBD1 (5 bases). There are 12 residues in the CDR3. Germline V CDR1 and CDR2: SQVTM, ANQGSEA. CDR3 protein: CSVGGSDYAYTF. CDR3 nucleotide sequence: TGCAGCGTGGGGGGGAGCGACTATGCCTACACCTTC.

This clonotype was counted a single time. The missing conserved phenylalanine or tryptophan at the end of this CDR3 makes a read error likely. The chain couples TRBV12-3 or TRBV12-4 to TRBJ1-5; 8 bases agree with TRBD1. The CDR3 totals 14 residues. The CDR3 sequence is CASSSTGGNQPQHL. The CDR3 nucleotides are TGTGCAAGCAGTTCGACAGGGGGCAATCAGCCCCAGCATCTT.

This rearrangement joins TRBV29-1 to TRBJ2-5; no reliable D call. V dropped 4 bases and J dropped 4 bases, with 7 bases sitting between them. CDR3 size: 11 residues. Germline lookup yields CDR1 SQVTM and CDR2 ANQGSEA. CDR3 nucleotides: TGCAGCGTTGGTAGCTCAGAGACCCAGTACTTC. This gives the protein CSVGSSETQYF.

As regards this clonotype: Here the CDR3 omits its conserved ending phenylalanine or tryptophan, so a read error is the likely source. The V and J genes are TRBV28 and TRBJ2-5; unclear D gene. This CDR3 is 14 amino acids long. Germline loops: CDR1 MDHEN, CDR2 SYDVKM. V shed 4 bases and J shed 4 bases, with 13 bases lying between them. The CDR3 nucleotides read TGTGCCAGCAGTTCACCCCCGGGCCTAGAGACCCAGTACATC. Translated: CASSSPPGLETQYI.

On this clonotype: This may come from a read error, since a much larger clone is one base off. The chain employs TRBV29-1 and TRBJ2-1, with TRBD1 matching over 8 bases. CDR1 is SQVTM and CDR2 is ANQGSEA in the germline V gene. The V and J ends lost 7 bases and 2 bases, in that order; junction bases with no gene match: 7. This CDR3 is 14 amino acids long. The CDR3 region has the DNA TGCAGCGGTCAGGGGGCGCGCACCTACAATGAGCAGTTCTTC. Translating it yields CSGQGARTYNEQFF.

The chain carries TRBV13 and TRBJ2-1, with D possibly TRBD2 on 6 matching bases. V lost 3 bases, J lost 0 bases, and 9 bases lay in between. This CDR3 has 15 amino acids. Germline V gives CDR1 PRHDT, CDR2 FYEKMQ (reference sequence). This CDR3 is CASSFAGSSYNEQFF. CDR3 nucleotide sequence: TGTGCCAGCAGCTTTGCCGGGAGCTCCTACAATGAGCAGTTCTTC.

The chain carries TRBV4-1 and TRBJ2-3, with TRBD2 matching 7 bases. The CDR3 loop spans 16 amino acids. The germline V gene encodes CDR1 MGHRA and CDR2 YSYEKL. V gave up 2 bases and J gave up 8 bases; unmatched junction bases: 13. The CDR3 DNA sequence: TGCGCCAGCAGCCAACCCGGACTGGGGAGGGCAGTTACGCAGTATTTT. Translated: CASSQPGLGRAVTQYF.

This clonotype was detected ten times or more. This chain connects TRBV11-1 to TRBJ2-1; 7 bases agree with TRBD2. Germline lookup yields CDR1 SGHAT and CDR2 FQDESV (reference sequence). After removal of 1 base from V and 6 bases from J, the junction contained 18 bases not matched to a gene. The CDR3 spans 19 residues. The CDR3 coding sequence is TGTGCCAGCAGCTTAGAGGGTTTGAGGGAGGGAAAAATAATCAATGAGCAGTTCTTC. Translated: CASSLEGLREGKIINEQFF.

CDR3 amino acids: CASSIPGQVADEQYF. For the CDR3, the DNA is TGTGCCAGCAGTATACCGGGACAGGTGGCCGACGAGCAGTACTTC. The chain uses TRBV12-3 or TRBV12-4 and TRBJ2-7; 8 nucleotides match TRBD1. This CDR3 contains 15 residues. Trimming removed 5 bases from V and 5 bases from J; junction bases left unmatched: 11.

In the case of this clonotype: The CDR3 does not end in the conserved phenylalanine or tryptophan, so this is likely a read error. It is unclear where the CDR3 begins or ends on the DNA, so no DNA is shown, and the CDR3 is as TCRdb lists it. V and J are TRBV29-1 and TRBJ2-7; TRBD1, the table's D call, was not compared with the DNA. CDR1 and CDR2 (germline): SQVTM, ANQGSEA. The length of the CDR3 is 15 amino acids, counting both ends. CDR3 in amino acids: CSVEEEGQGVYERYL.